These 14 T cell receptor beta chains originate from one sample sequenced in a study of CD8 T cells in ankylosing spondylitis. TCRdb recomputed calls from the 5' RACE reads with MiXCR, one row per CDR3 protein. The data contain some 100,000 distinct CDR3 sequences, over 6.5% of them singletons. Sequenced sample: blood, either unsorted or a sorted T cell fraction (not recorded which). All receptors come from a male donor with ankylosing spondylitis or in good health (not recorded which).

This clonotype has at least ten counts. The CDR3 spells CASSLGESSYNEQFF. The CDR3 nucleotides are TGTGCCAGCAGTTTGGGGGAGAGCTCCTACAATGAGCAGTTCTTC. The chain combines TRBV12-3 or TRBV12-4 with TRBJ2-1; D possibly uses TRBD1 or TRBD2 (5 bases each). CDR3 length: 15 residues. The V end was cut by 3 bases, the J end by 0 bases, with 9 bases between.

This clonotype was detected ten times or more. J is TRBJ1-2 and V is TRBV5-6; the match to TRBD1 covers 9 bases. Germline CDR1 SGHDT, CDR2 YYEEEE. V trimming: 4 bases; J trimming: 2 bases; junction bases outside the gene matches: 6. The CDR3 totals 15 residues. CDR3 DNA: TGTGCCAGCAGCGAAGCCGGGACAGGGAACTATGGCTACACCTTC. Amino acids: CASSEAGTGNYGYTF.

This clonotype was recorded at least ten times. The CDR3 DNA sequence: TGTGCCAGCAGCTTAGGGGCGCGGGGCCACACTGAAGCTTTCTTT. It yields the protein CASSLGARGHTEAFF. The chain is built from TRBV7-8 and TRBJ1-1, with a tentative D call TRBD1 (5 bases). The CDR3 is made up of 15 amino acids. Germline V gene sequence: CDR1 SGHVS, CDR2 FQNEAQ. Between the trimmed V and J ends, which lost 1 base and 3 bases, there was a span of 12 bases.

This clonotype was seen at least ten times. J is TRBJ1-5 and V is TRBV12-3 or TRBV12-4; no clear D gene. V was pared by 4 bases and J by 2 bases, with 18 bases between. The CDR3 consists of 17 residues. CDR3 nucleotide sequence: TGTGCCAGCAGTTCCCCGAATTCGGGAGCGGGCAATCAGCCCCAGCATTTT. It yields the protein CASSSPNSGAGNQPQHF.

The rearrangement links TRBV6-2 or TRBV6-3 to TRBJ1-5, with a possible D match to TRBD1 (6 bases). Trimming shortened V by 5 bases and J by 3 bases, and 8 bases separated the two germline ends. Per germline, CDR1 MNHEY and CDR2 SVGEGT. This CDR3 has 13 amino acids. The CDR3 DNA reads as TGTGCCAGCAGTCCAGGGGCCAATCAGCCCCAGCATTTT. It encodes CASSPGANQPQHF.

This clonotype was found many times. The chain carries TRBV28 and TRBJ2-7; D unclear. Germline CDR1 is MDHEN and CDR2 is SYDVKM. The V end lost 5 bases, the J end lost 9 bases, and 14 bases lay between the germline ends. The CDR3 totals 12 residues. As DNA, the CDR3 is TGTGCCAGCAGTGCCTACAACTTTCTGCAGTACTTC. Amino acid sequence: CASSAYNFLQYF.

This clonotype has ten or more counts. CDR3 protein: CASSSKLYNEQFF. CDR3 DNA sequence: TGTGCCAGCAGCTCCAAATTATACAATGAGCAGTTCTTC. The rearrangement uses TRBV7-6 and TRBJ2-1; D gene uncertain. Germline values: CDR1 SGHVS, CDR2 FNYEAQ. This CDR3 region has 13 residues. Deletions cut 4 bases from V and 4 bases from J, with 8 bases between.

This clonotype was seen repeatedly, ten times or more. This chain uses TRBV11-2 with TRBJ2-1; possibly TRBD1 for D (6 bases). The germline CDR1 and CDR2 sequences are SGHAT and FQNNGV. Trimming pared 5 bases from V and 4 bases from J, leaving 15 bases between. This CDR3 has 15 residues. CDR3 loop: CASSRNREPYNEQFF. The CDR3 DNA is TGTGCCAGCAGCCGAAACAGGGAACCTTACAATGAGCAGTTCTTC.

At least ten counts were recorded for this clonotype. The genes are TRBV12-3 or TRBV12-4 and TRBJ2-1, with 8 bases identical to TRBD2. The CDR3 covers 17 residues. Trimming at V came to 6 bases and at J to 0 bases, leaving 10 bases not matched to a gene. CDR3 in DNA: TGTGCCAGCAGACGCCGGGTAGCGGGGAGCTCCTACAATGAGCAGTTCTTC. Translated, it gives CASRRRVAGSSYNEQFF.

This clonotype was found a few times. The chain joins TRBV7-2 to TRBJ2-4, with a tentative D call TRBD2 (5 bases). The CDR3 loop spans 14 amino acids. Trimming cost V 0 bases and J 4 bases, with 7 bases left between them. Germline V lookup: CDR1 SGHTA, CDR2 FQGNSA. CDR3 sequence: CASSLAGEKNIQYF. DNA of the CDR3: TGTGCCAGCAGCTTAGCGGGAGAGAAAAACATTCAGTACTTC.

The chain carries TRBV5-4 and TRBJ2-4; no clear D gene. The CDR3 has 19 residues. The V end was cut by 0 bases, the J end by 0 bases, with 19 bases between. CDR1 and CDR2 from the germline V gene are SGHNT and YYREEE (reference sequence). The CDR3 sequence: CASSLGAILSPRAKNIQYF. CDR3 nucleotide sequence: TGTGCCAGCAGCTTGGGTGCGATACTGAGCCCTCGAGCCAAAAACATTCAGTACTTC.

This clonotype was observed many times. This rearrangement joins TRBV7-9 to TRBJ1-1; D gene unclear. Germline CDR1 and CDR2: SEHNR and FQNEAQ (reference sequence). V dropped 5 bases and J dropped 6 bases, with 16 bases sitting between them. The CDR3 runs to 14 residues. The CDR3 sequence: CASSPAVGFSEAFF. The CDR3 region has the DNA TGTGCCAGCAGCCCGGCTGTTGGGTTTTCTGAAGCTTTCTTT.

In this sample, this clonotype turned up many times. The chain uses TRBV11-2 and TRBJ2-5; perhaps TRBD2 as D (6 bases). The CDR3 consists of 17 residues. Trimming took 2 bases from V and 1 from J, leaving 17 bases between them. CDR1 and CDR2 (germline): SGHAT, FQNNGV. In nucleotides, the CDR3 is TGTGCCAGCAGCTTAACCCCGTTCGGCGGGATCCAAGAGACCCAGTACTTC. Translation gives CASSLTPFGGIQETQYF.

At least ten counts were recorded for this clonotype. The CDR3 coding sequence is TGCAGTGCTAAAGGGGAAACTAGCAATCAGCCCCAGCATTTT. Protein: CSAKGETSNQPQHF. The chain uses TRBV20-1 and TRBJ1-5; D perhaps matches TRBD1 (5 bases). This CDR3 region has 14 residues. Germline V CDR1 and CDR2: DFQATT, SNEGSKA (reference sequence). Trimming took 4 bases from V and 0 from J, leaving 10 bases between them.